This TCR beta chain was captured by sequencing in a study of response to subunit inactivated influenza vaccine (dated by TCRdb to 2016 to 2019). For the study in its entirety: To follow how T cells responded to a trivalent subunit inactivated influenza vaccine, the researchers relied on deep quantitative profiling of the T cell receptor repertoire. Results the study describes overall, beyond this receptor: It was suggested by the authors that each seasonal influenza vaccination may recruit only a limited number of new T cells.

In this sample, this clonotype turned up many times. The antigen it binds to is not known. The input lacks base qualities; no much larger clone sits a single base away. Trimming at the junction amounts to 5 bases on V and 1 base on J, and the germline ends lie 17 bases apart. The CDR3 sequence holds 15 residues, the cysteine and phenylalanine included. Only the CDR3 part of the read is kept: 45 bases, read in frame from the first base. Looking up the germline V gene (reference sequence) yields CDR1 DFQATT and CDR2 SNEGSKA. To prepare the library, RT-PCR was applied. The listed sequencing device is Illumina HiSeq 2500. Clones were called with MiXCR by TCRdb after fastp trimmed the public reads at Q25, and only in-frame beta chains were retained. Records with the same CDR3 protein are collapsed into one entry carrying the most frequent genes and DNA. The sample data list about 700,000 distinct CDR3 sequences, and approximately 15% of these were observed just once. Less than 7% of the sample lies in the top ten.

The receptor was derived from a man in his fifties who received an inactivated influenza vaccine. Donor details come from another sample of the same person, matched by shared clones. This specimen was PBMCs from blood, taken around 15 days before vaccination. The chain joins TRBV20-1 to TRBJ1-1; the D gene lacks a confident call. CDR3 reads: CSASYAAAGNTEAFF. The DNA sequence reads TGCAGTGCTTCCTATGCAGCCGCGGGGAACACTGAAGCTTTCTTT.